What follows are 20 T cell receptor beta chains derived from one specimen sequenced in a study of blood T cell repertoires in COVID-19. Assay used: immunoSEQ multiplex PCR; TCRdb lists only in-frame clones, some missing. The sample yields around 230,000 clones, about 86% seen once. Sequenced sample: peripheral blood. The source of these receptors is a woman aged 80 or over with acute or convalescent COVID-19.

This sequence joins TRBV7-9 and TRBJ2-5; D possibly corresponds to TRBD2 (5 bases). Germline assignment: CDR1 SEHNR and CDR2 FQNEAQ (reference sequence). This CDR3 is 12 amino acids long. Between the trimmed V and J ends, which lost 5 bases and 5 bases, there was a span of 9 bases. The CDR3 loop is CASSGGSETQYF. CDR3 DNA sequence: TGTGCCAGCAGCGGAGGCTCTGAGACCCAGTACTTC. The whole variable domain, filled in from reference TRBV7-9 and TRBJ2-5, reads DTGVSQNPRHKITKRGQNVTFRCDPISEHNRLYWYRQTLGQGPEFLTYFQNEAQLEKSRLLSDRFSAERPKGSFSTLEIQRTEQGDSAMYLCASSGGSETQYFGPGTRLLVL.

V gene TRBV19 combines with J gene TRBJ2-5; 7 bases line up with TRBD1. This CDR3 is built from 14 residues. Germline-derived CDR1 and CDR2 are LNHDA and SQIVND (reference sequence). V trimming: 3 bases; J trimming: 5 bases; junction bases outside the gene matches: 6. This CDR3 is CASSILKGAETQYF. CDR3 bases: TGTGCCAGTAGTATTTTAAAGGGGGCTGAGACCCAGTACTTC.

The V call is TRBV3-1 (or the pseudogene TRBV3-2), the J call TRBJ2-7, with D maybe TRBD2 (6 bases). V lost 0 bases and J 6 bases, leaving 12 bases between the germline ends. The CDR3 has 14 amino acids. Germline CDR1 and CDR2: LGHDT and YNNKEL (reference sequence). CDR3: CASSQEWGRSEQYF. The CDR3 DNA sequence: TGTGCCAGCAGCCAAGAATGGGGGAGGTCCGAGCAGTACTTC.

V usage is TRBV7-9 and J usage is TRBJ1-2; 7 positions match TRBD1. Germline V gene lookup returns CDR1 SEHNR and CDR2 FQNEAQ (reference sequence). The ends lost 1 base at V and 2 bases at J; junction bases unmatched: 4. The CDR3 is 15 residues long. The CDR3 nucleotides are TGTGCCAGCAGCTTAGGCCTGACAGGGAACTATGGCTACACCTTC. Amino acids: CASSLGLTGNYGYTF.

A remark on this clone: Other nucleotide sequences from this sample produce the same CDR3. V and J are TRBV12-3 or TRBV12-4 and TRBJ1-1; D not resolved. V lost 3 bases to trimming and J lost 5 bases, with 10 bases between them. The CDR3 extends over 13 amino acids. CDR3 coding DNA: TGTGCCAGCAGTTTTCGGGGAGGTACTGAAGCTTTCTTT. This gives the protein CASSFRGGTEAFF.

This chain uses TRBV9 with TRBJ1-5; D is perhaps TRBD1 (5 bases). The V gene lost 0 bases and the J gene lost 6 bases, with 10 bases spanning the gap. Germline CDR1 reads SGDLS; CDR2 reads YYNGEE. This CDR3 spans 14 amino acids. The CDR3 DNA reads as TGTGCCAGCAGCGTAGACGGGAGGGGTCAGCCCCAGCATTTT. Translated, it gives CASSVDGRGQPQHF.

Note on this clone: The same CDR3 also results from other DNA sequences found in this sample. J is TRBJ1-1 and V is TRBV19, with D possibly TRBD1 on 6 matching bases. V gave up 6 bases and J gave up 0 bases, with 11 bases separating them. CDR3 size: 14 residues. Germline assignment: CDR1 LNHDA and CDR2 SQIVND (reference sequence). The CDR3 DNA sequence: TGTGCCAGTAGCACGGGACAAATGAACACTGAAGCTTTCTTT. This encodes CASSTGQMNTEAFF.

The chain combines TRBV28 with TRBJ2-1, with D possibly being TRBD2 (7 bases). The CDR3 runs to 11 residues. Germline V gives CDR1 MDHEN, CDR2 SYDVKM. V shed 6 bases and J shed 14 bases, with 14 bases lying between them. CDR3 bases: TGTGCCAGCAGGCGCGGGGGCCCGGAGTTCTTC. It codes for CASRRGGPEFF.

The CDR3 sequence: CASSDKGASRVNQPQHF. The CDR3 DNA follows: TGTGCCAGCAGTGATAAGGGTGCTTCGAGGGTTAATCAGCCCCAGCATTTT. J is TRBJ1-5 and V is TRBV2; no firm D call. CDR3 length equals 17 residues. CDR1 SNHLY and CDR2 FYNNEI come from the germline V gene. Trimming took off 3 bases at V and 4 bases at J, with 19 bases between the two ends.

This clone came up once. The chain employs TRBV2 and TRBJ2-1; D possibly corresponds to TRBD2 (5 bases). The CDR3 is made up of 15 amino acids. CDR1 and CDR2 from the germline V gene are SNHLY and FYNNEI. The V end lost 1 base, the J end lost 7 bases, and 14 bases lay between the germline ends. CDR3 bases: TGTGCCAGCAGTGAAGTGGTTAGCCGGGGAAATGAGCAGTTCTTC. Translating gives CASSEVVSRGNEQFF.

The V call is TRBV28, the J call TRBJ1-1; TRBD1 might be the D (5 bases). Germline V CDR1 and CDR2: MDHEN, SYDVKM. V lost 6 bases, J lost 4 bases, and 9 bases lay in between. The CDR3 has 12 amino acids. CDR3: CASSSGRTEAFF. The CDR3 DNA is TGTGCCAGCAGCTCAGGGCGCACTGAAGCTTTCTTT.

Worth noting for this clone: Compared with germline, one end of the junction differs, possibly owing to a read error. The chain joins TRBV4-1 to TRBJ2-2, with a weak D call TRBD2 (7 bases). The CDR3 covers 18 residues. Germline loops: CDR1 MGHRA, CDR2 YSYEKL. The CDR3 sequence is CARSPRGAGKKYTGELFF. The CDR3 DNA sequence: TGCGCCCGCAGCCCCCGGGGGGCGGGAAAGAAATACACCGGGGAGCTGTTTTTT.

This clone was detected only a few times. The chain's CDR3 is CASSYGGSTYEQYF. The CDR3 nucleotides read TGTGCCAGCAGTTACGGCGGCAGCACTTACGAGCAGTACTTC. The chain is built from TRBV6-5 and TRBJ2-7; D is unresolved. The ends were cut back, 2 bases at V and 4 bases at J, with 12 bases in the middle. The CDR3 runs 14 residues. The germline V gene has CDR1 MNHEY and CDR2 SVGAGI.

This clone was observed a few times. The chain combines TRBV4-2 with TRBJ1-2; TRBD1 is a possible D gene (5 bases). The CDR3 is made up of 17 amino acids. Germline loops: CDR1 LGHNA, CDR2 YNFKEQ. Trimming cost V 0 bases and J 3 bases, with 17 bases left between them. The CDR3 region is CASSQESQGTLYYGYTF. The CDR3 DNA is TGTGCCAGCAGCCAAGAAAGCCAGGGCACACTCTACTATGGCTACACCTTC.

The chain carries TRBV11-1 and TRBJ2-2; possibly TRBD1 for D (6 bases). The CDR3 covers 16 residues. Germline V gene data show CDR1 as SGHAT and CDR2 as FQDESV (reference sequence). The V end lost 0 bases, the J end lost 0 bases, and 8 bases lay between the germline ends. The CDR3 DNA is TGTGCCAGCAGCTTAGCGGGACACTCGAACACCGGGGAGCTGTTTTTT. Protein sequence: CASSLAGHSNTGELFF.

The genes are TRBV6-6 and TRBJ1-5, with 8 bases aligning to TRBD1. J lost 0 bases, V lost 5 bases, and 18 bases had no gene match. The CDR3 extends over 20 amino acids. The germline CDR1 and CDR2 sequences are MNHNY and SVGAGI (reference sequence). The CDR3 nucleotides read TGTGCCAGCAGTCCCTTGACTCAGGGGGCCCTTCACCTTAGCAATCAGCCCCAGCATTTT. Protein: CASSPLTQGALHLSNQPQHF.

The gene calls are TRBV9 and TRBJ2-6, with a weak D call TRBD2 (6 bases). Trimming pared 0 bases from V and 9 bases from J, leaving 16 bases between. CDR3 size: 16 residues. Germline V gives CDR1 SGDLS, CDR2 YYNGEE. DNA of the CDR3: TGTGCCAGCAGCGTAGACCCGGGGGTCTTCGGCAACGTCCTGACTTTC. This translates into CASSVDPGVFGNVLTF.

V usage is TRBV27 and J usage is TRBJ1-5; 9 bases agree with TRBD1. This CDR3 is 15 amino acids long. V lost 5 bases, J lost 6 bases, and 8 bases stayed unmatched. Per the germline V gene, CDR1 is MNHEY and CDR2 is SMNVEV (reference sequence). CDR3 amino acids: CASSSRDRVGQPQHF. As DNA, the CDR3 is TGTGCCAGCAGTAGCCGGGACAGGGTAGGTCAGCCCCAGCATTTT.

This clone was detected only once. This chain connects TRBV7-9 to TRBJ1-2; 7 nucleotides agree with TRBD1. CDR3 length equals 16 residues. The V gene end was trimmed by 5 bases and the J gene end by 3 bases; junction bases not matched to a gene: 12. CDR1 is SEHNR and CDR2 is FQNEAQ in the germline V gene (reference sequence). In DNA, the CDR3 is TGTGCCAGCAGCCGATGGACCGGGACAGATGACTATGGCTACACCTTC. Translated, it gives CASSRWTGTDDYGYTF. Full variable domain (missing parts from reference TRBV7-9 and TRBJ1-2): DTGVSQNPRHKITKRGQNVTFRCDPISEHNRLYWYRQTLGQGPEFLTYFQNEAQLEKSRLLSDRFSAERPKGSFSTLEIQRTEQGDSAMYLCASSRWTGTDDYGYTFGSGTRLTVV.

This chain links TRBV6-1 with TRBJ2-1; D perhaps matches TRBD1 (6 bases). V was shortened by 0 bases and J by 11 bases, with 14 bases between the two germline ends. Germline V gene sequence: CDR1 MNHNS, CDR2 SASEGT. The CDR3 covers 14 residues. Here the CDR3 reads CASSEATIGTKQFF. The CDR3 DNA follows: TGTGCCAGCAGTGAAGCGACAATCGGGACAAAGCAGTTCTTC.